This passage covers 26 T cell receptor beta chains from one sample sequenced in a study of T cell responses to AZD1222 COVID-19 vaccine. Generated by immunoSEQ multiplex PCR, the TCRdb table keeps only in-frame clones and is missing some. The top ten clones hold about 9.4% of a sample with 100,000 to 150,000 clones, around 87% of them seen once. Sequences were derived from peripheral blood, sampled on day 0 of AZD1222 vaccination. These receptors all stem from an adult in good health.

This sequence joins TRBV27 and TRBJ2-7, with TRBD1 as a possible D gene (6 bases). CDR3 size: 14 residues. Deletions cut 7 bases from V and 7 bases from J, with 20 bases between. The V gene's germline CDR1 is MNHEY and CDR2 SMNVEV (reference sequence). This CDR3 reads CASTPGRGSREQYF. The DNA of the CDR3 is TGTGCCAGCACGCCCGGAAGGGGGAGTCGGGAGCAGTACTTC.

The CDR3, as DNA: TGTGCCAGCAGCCAGGGGCTCTTCACCGGGGAGCTGTTTTTT. As protein: CASSQGLFTGELFF. The chain joins TRBV2 to TRBJ2-2; TRBD1 might be the D (6 bases). The CDR3 is made up of 14 amino acids. V was cut by 6 bases and J by 4 bases, with 12 bases left in between. Germline loops: CDR1 SNHLY, CDR2 FYNNEI.

This rearrangement joins TRBV30 to TRBJ2-6, with no clear D. The CDR3 is 13 residues long. Germline V lookup: CDR1 GTSNPN, CDR2 SVGIG (reference sequence). Trimming removed 5 bases from V and 0 bases from J, with 5 bases in between. Here the CDR3 DNA reads TGTGCCTGGGATCTCTCTGGGGCCAACGTCCTGACTTTC. It translates to CAWDLSGANVLTF. Complete variable domain (other parts from reference TRBV30 and TRBJ2-6): SQTIHQWPATLVQPVGSPLSLECTVEGTSNPNLYWYRQAAGRGLQLLFYSVGIGQISSEVPQNLSASRPQDRQFILSSKKLLLSDSGFYLCAWDLSGANVLTFGAGSRLTVL.

J is TRBJ2-2 and V is TRBV7-6, with D uncertain. Trimming removed 0 bases at V and 2 bases at J, with 16 bases between. CDR1 and CDR2 from the germline V gene are SGHVS and FNYEAQ. This CDR3 contains 18 residues. CDR3 residues: CASSLARDTPLNTGELFF. The DNA for the CDR3 is TGTGCCAGCAGCTTAGCCCGTGACACACCCTTAAACACCGGGGAGCTGTTTTTT.

The chain joins TRBV15 to TRBJ2-3, with 11 bases lining up with TRBD2. This CDR3 contains 15 residues. CDR1 LNHNV and CDR2 YYDKDF come from the germline V gene (reference sequence). Trimming cost V 1 base and J 5 bases; bases outside gene matches: 2. The DNA for the CDR3 is TGTGCCACCAGCAGAGGACTAGCGGGGAAAGATACGCAGTATTTT. Its protein product is CATSRGLAGKDTQYF.

J is TRBJ2-4 and V is TRBV19; D is tentatively TRBD1 or TRBD2 (5 bases each). From germline, CDR1 is LNHDA and CDR2 SQIVND (reference sequence). Trimming removed 4 bases from V and 2 bases from J, with 18 bases in between. The CDR3 is 17 residues long. CDR3 coding DNA: TGTGCCAGTAGTACCGTAAGGGAATTGGGACCCAAAAACATTCAGTACTTC. This translates into CASSTVRELGPKNIQYF.

The rearrangement joins TRBV7-2 to TRBJ2-7; 8 bases align to TRBD1. Germline V gene sequence: CDR1 SGHTA, CDR2 FQGNSA. Germline trimming cut 5 bases from V and 2 bases from J; bases unmatched to any gene: 8. The CDR3 covers 15 residues. The CDR3, as DNA: TGTGCCAGCAGCGTAGACAGGGGATCGACCTACGAGCAGTACTTC. Amino acid sequence: CASSVDRGSTYEQYF.

The CDR3 reads CASRRGEETQYF. CDR3 bases: TGTGCCAGCAGGAGGGGGGAGGAGACCCAGTACTTC. The chain links TRBV2 to TRBJ2-5; D is perhaps TRBD1 or TRBD2 (6 bases each). V was shortened by 6 bases and J by 5 bases, with 10 bases between the two germline ends. Germline assignment: CDR1 SNHLY and CDR2 FYNNEI. The CDR3 consists of 12 residues.

The chain combines TRBV4-3 with TRBJ2-1; D gene unclear. Germline assignment: CDR1 LGHNA and CDR2 YSLEER. This CDR3 region has 15 residues. Deletions cut 2 bases from V and 0 bases from J, with 8 bases between. DNA of the CDR3: TGCGCCAGCAGCCAAAGTGCCTACTCCTACAATGAGCAGTTCTTC. Protein product: CASSQSAYSYNEQFF.

V usage is TRBV4-3 and J usage is TRBJ1-3; possible D gene TRBD1, 5 bases. The V and J ends lost 0 bases and 3 bases respectively, with 12 bases between them. Looked up from germline, CDR1 is LGHNA and CDR2 is YSLEER. The length of the CDR3 is 16 residues. The CDR3 loop reads CASSQDAGTGGNTIYF. The CDR3 region has the DNA TGCGCCAGCAGCCAAGACGCCGGGACTGGTGGAAACACCATATATTTT.

The J gene is TRBJ2-2, the V gene TRBV28; 8 bases agree with TRBD1. Germline CDR1 MDHEN, CDR2 SYDVKM. This CDR3 is built from 14 residues. V shed 4 bases, J shed 4 bases, and the junction held 2 bases outside the gene matches. The CDR3 spells CASSSGQGTGELFF. CDR3 in DNA: TGTGCCAGCAGTTCCGGACAGGGCACCGGGGAGCTGTTTTTT.

The chain combines TRBV4-2 with TRBJ1-2; a possible D gene is TRBD1 (6 bases). V was cut by 0 bases and J by 8 bases, with 16 bases left in between. Germline assignment: CDR1 LGHNA and CDR2 YNFKEQ. The CDR3 contains 15 residues. CDR3 sequence (DNA): TGTGCCAGCAGCCAAGATCCAGACAGGATAGTCGGCTACACCTTC. Its protein is CASSQDPDRIVGYTF.

This chain joins TRBV19 and TRBJ2-7, with 7 positions matching TRBD1. V was clipped by 2 bases and J by 2 bases; unmatched bases: 3. Germline values: CDR1 LNHDA, CDR2 SQIVND (reference sequence). The CDR3 sequence is 14 residues long. The CDR3 is CASSIRQGTYEQYF. DNA of the CDR3: TGTGCCAGTAGTATACGACAGGGAACCTACGAGCAGTACTTC.

The V and J genes are TRBV5-6 and TRBJ2-3, with unresolved D. The V end was cut by 1 base, the J end by 8 bases, with 17 bases between. Looked up from germline, CDR1 is SGHDT and CDR2 is YYEEEE. This CDR3 spans 15 amino acids. CDR3 residues: CASSLLGETQSTQYF. The CDR3 DNA follows: TGTGCCAGCAGCTTGTTGGGTGAAACACAGAGTACGCAGTATTTT.

This clone has more than one count but fewer than ten. The chain uses TRBV3-1 (or the pseudogene TRBV3-2) and TRBJ2-1; perhaps TRBD1 as D (6 bases). Looked up from germline, CDR1 is LGHDT and CDR2 is YNNKEL (reference sequence). V was pared by 7 bases and J by 4 bases, with 17 bases between. This CDR3 has 15 residues. The CDR3 coding sequence is TGTGCCAGCACCCCTTACATTGACAGGTACAATGAGCAGTTCTTC. As protein: CASTPYIDRYNEQFF.

This chain joins TRBV4-2 and TRBJ2-2; 15 nucleotides match TRBD2. V trimming: 4 bases; J trimming: 2 bases; junction bases outside the gene matches: 14. This CDR3 has 21 residues. The germline V gene has CDR1 LGHNA and CDR2 YNFKEQ. CDR3 in amino acids: CASSLPGLAGGGLGNTGELFF. In DNA, the CDR3 is TGTGCCAGCAGCCTTCCTGGACTAGCGGGAGGGGGACTGGGCAACACCGGGGAGCTGTTTTTT.

This clone was counted only a few times. This rearrangement joins TRBV11-2 to TRBJ2-3; TRBD2 is a possible D gene (5 bases). The V gene lost 5 bases and the J gene lost 1 base, with 13 bases spanning the gap. The CDR3 contains 15 residues. Germline V gene data show CDR1 as SGHAT and CDR2 as FQNNGV. The CDR3 sequence: CASSKARDRTDTQYF. The CDR3 DNA reads TGTGCCAGCAGCAAGGCACGGGATCGCACAGATACGCAGTATTTT.

The chain uses TRBV7-9 and TRBJ1-2, with 9 nucleotides matching TRBD1. Trimming took 5 bases from V and 1 from J; bases not matched to a gene: 2. The CDR3 spans 14 residues. From germline, CDR1 is SEHNR and CDR2 FQNEAQ (reference sequence). DNA for the CDR3: TGTGCCAGCAGCGGGACAGGGAATAACTATGGCTACACCTTC. Its protein product is CASSGTGNNYGYTF.

This clone was seen once. The rearrangement uses TRBV5-6 and TRBJ1-3; D remains unclear. Trimming removed 2 bases at V and 1 base at J, with 10 bases between. Germline assignment: CDR1 SGHDT and CDR2 YYEEEE. The CDR3 totals 15 residues. CDR3 DNA: TGTGCCAGCAGCTTCAGAGGTGGATCTGGAAACACCATATATTTT. It specifies CASSFRGGSGNTIYF.

The genes are TRBV12-3 or TRBV12-4 and TRBJ2-1; D not certain. The germline V and J ends were trimmed by 6 bases and 7 bases, with 10 bases remaining between them. There are 12 residues in the CDR3. The CDR3 sequence is CASSPTENEQFF. The CDR3 bases are TGTGCCAGCAGCCCGACTGAAAATGAGCAGTTCTTC.

The CDR3 coding sequence is TGTGCCCAAGAAGGGTCAGGAGTGGGGGTCTATGGCTACACCTTC. Translating gives CAQEGSGVGVYGYTF. The chain couples TRBV30 to TRBJ1-2; possible D gene TRBD1, 5 bases. CDR3 length equals 15 residues. CDR1 is GTSNPN, CDR2 SVGIG, per germline (reference sequence). Trimming removed 8 bases at V and 4 bases at J, with 23 bases between.

The chain employs TRBV5-4 and TRBJ1-6; D not resolved. The CDR3 sequence is 14 residues long. With 8 bases removed from V and 5 bases from J, the gap between germline ends came to 14 bases. CDR1 is SGHNT, CDR2 YYREEE, per germline (reference sequence). The CDR3 sequence: CASRSRPDNSPLHF. CDR3 bases: TGTGCCAGTAGATCCCGGCCGGATAATTCACCCCTCCACTTT.

The chain recombines TRBV2 with TRBJ2-5; 7 nucleotides match TRBD1. CDR3 length equals 15 residues. From germline, CDR1 is SNHLY and CDR2 FYNNEI. Trimming removed 10 bases from V and 4 bases from J; junction bases left unmatched: 15. CDR3 sequence (DNA): TGTGCCAACCTAGGCCCCGACAGGGCGGGAGAGACCCAGTACTTC. Translation: CANLGPDRAGETQYF.

The chain carries TRBV5-1 and TRBJ2-7; D is perhaps TRBD1 (5 bases). Germline V gene lookup returns CDR1 SGHRS and CDR2 YFSETQ. Trimming left V 8 bases short and J 0 bases short, with 12 bases between. CDR3 length equals 13 residues. In DNA form, the CDR3 reads TGCGCCAGTTCAGGCAGGGCCTCCTACGAGCAGTACTTC. This sequence encodes CASSGRASYEQYF.

V gene TRBV9 combines with J gene TRBJ1-5; tentatively, D is TRBD1 (5 bases). This CDR3 contains 12 residues. Germline-derived CDR1 and CDR2 are SGDLS and YYNGEE. The CDR3 region is CASGDSNQPQHF. CDR3 DNA sequence: TGTGCGTCGGGGGATAGCAATCAGCCCCAGCATTTT.

This clone was recorded a few times. The V gene is TRBV21-1, the J gene TRBJ2-7; TRBD1 is the table's D call and was not checked against the DNA. TRBV21-1 is a documented pseudogene. The CDR3 length is 14 residues. CDR3 loop: CASRRGQGAHEQYF. DNA for the CDR3: TGTGCCAGCAGACGAGGACAGGGCGCCCACGAGCAGTACTTC.